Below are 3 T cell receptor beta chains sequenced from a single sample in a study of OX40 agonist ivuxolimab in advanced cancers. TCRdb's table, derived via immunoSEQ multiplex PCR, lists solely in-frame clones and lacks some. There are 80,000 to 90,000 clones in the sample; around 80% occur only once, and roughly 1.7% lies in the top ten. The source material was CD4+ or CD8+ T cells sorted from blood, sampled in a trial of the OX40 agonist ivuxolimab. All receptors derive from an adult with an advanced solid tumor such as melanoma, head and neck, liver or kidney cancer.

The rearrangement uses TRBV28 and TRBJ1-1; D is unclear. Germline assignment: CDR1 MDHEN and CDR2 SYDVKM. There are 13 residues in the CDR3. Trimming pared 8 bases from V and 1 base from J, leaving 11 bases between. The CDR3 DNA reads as TGTGCCAGCGGTGAGCCTTCGAACACTGAAGCTTTCTTT. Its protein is CASGEPSNTEAFF.

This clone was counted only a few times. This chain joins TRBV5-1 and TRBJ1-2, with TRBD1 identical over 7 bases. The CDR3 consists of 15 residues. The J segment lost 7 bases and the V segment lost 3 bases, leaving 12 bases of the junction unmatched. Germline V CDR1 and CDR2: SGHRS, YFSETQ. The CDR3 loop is CASSSEPGQSAGYTF. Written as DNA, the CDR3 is TGCGCCAGCAGCTCGGAGCCGGGACAGTCGGCTGGCTACACCTTC.

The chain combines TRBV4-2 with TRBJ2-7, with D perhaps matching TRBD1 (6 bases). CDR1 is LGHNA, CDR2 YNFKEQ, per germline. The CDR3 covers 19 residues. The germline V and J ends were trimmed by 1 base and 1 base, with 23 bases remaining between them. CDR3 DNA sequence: TGTGCCAGCAGCCAAGTTCAGGCCCCGAGGGGGACAAGGTCCTACGAGCAGTACTTC. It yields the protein CASSQVQAPRGTRSYEQYF.